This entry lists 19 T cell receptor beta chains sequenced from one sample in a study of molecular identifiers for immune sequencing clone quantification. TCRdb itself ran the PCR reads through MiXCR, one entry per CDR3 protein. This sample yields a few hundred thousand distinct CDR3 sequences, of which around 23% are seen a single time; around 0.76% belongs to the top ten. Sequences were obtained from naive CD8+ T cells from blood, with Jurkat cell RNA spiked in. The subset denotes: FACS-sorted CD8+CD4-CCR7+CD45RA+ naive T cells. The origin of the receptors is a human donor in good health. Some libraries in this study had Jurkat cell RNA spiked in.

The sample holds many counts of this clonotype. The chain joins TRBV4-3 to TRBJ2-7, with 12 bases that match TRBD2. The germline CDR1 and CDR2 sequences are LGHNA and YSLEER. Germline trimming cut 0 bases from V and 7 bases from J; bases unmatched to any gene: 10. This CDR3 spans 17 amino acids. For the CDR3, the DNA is TGCGCCAGCAGCCAAGATTGGTTGACTAGCGGGAGTACTGAGCAGTACTTC. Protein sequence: CASSQDWLTSGSTEQYF.

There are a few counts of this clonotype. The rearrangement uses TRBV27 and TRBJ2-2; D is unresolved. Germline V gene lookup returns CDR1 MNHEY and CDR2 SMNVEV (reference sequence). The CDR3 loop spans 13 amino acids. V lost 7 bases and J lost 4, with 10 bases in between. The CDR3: CASTTLPTGELFF. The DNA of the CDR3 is TGTGCCAGCACCACCCTCCCCACCGGGGAGCTGTTTTTT.

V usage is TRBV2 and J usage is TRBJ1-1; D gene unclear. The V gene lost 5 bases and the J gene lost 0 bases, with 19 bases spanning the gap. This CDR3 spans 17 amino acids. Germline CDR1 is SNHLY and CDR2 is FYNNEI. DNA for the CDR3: TGTGCCAGCAGTACTGAAAGGTCGGTGGGGATGAACACTGAAGCTTTCTTT. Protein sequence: CASSTERSVGMNTEAFF.

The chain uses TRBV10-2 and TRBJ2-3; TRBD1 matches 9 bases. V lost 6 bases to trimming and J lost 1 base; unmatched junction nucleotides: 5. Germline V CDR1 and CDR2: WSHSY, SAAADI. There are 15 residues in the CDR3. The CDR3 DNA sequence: TGCGCCAGCAGGAACCGGACAGGGGGCACAGATACGCAGTATTTT. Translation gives CASRNRTGGTDTQYF.

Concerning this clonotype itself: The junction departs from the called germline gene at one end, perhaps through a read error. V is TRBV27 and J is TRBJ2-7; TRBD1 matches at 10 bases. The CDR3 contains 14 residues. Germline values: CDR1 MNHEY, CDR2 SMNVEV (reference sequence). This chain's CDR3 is CAGSWTGGTYEQYF. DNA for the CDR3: TGTGCCGGCAGTTGGACAGGGGGGACCTACGAGCAGTACTTC.

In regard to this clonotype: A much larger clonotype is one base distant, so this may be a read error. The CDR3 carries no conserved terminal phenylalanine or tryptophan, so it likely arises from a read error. The CDR3 coding sequence is TGTGCCAGCGGCGGGCTGGGCTACGAGCAGTACCTC. Translated, it gives CASGGLGYEQYL. V gene TRBV7-9 combines with J gene TRBJ2-7, with D possibly being TRBD2 (5 bases). V lost 8 bases and J lost 3, with 11 bases in between. CDR1 is SEHNR and CDR2 is FQNEAQ in the germline V gene (reference sequence). CDR3 length equals 12 residues.

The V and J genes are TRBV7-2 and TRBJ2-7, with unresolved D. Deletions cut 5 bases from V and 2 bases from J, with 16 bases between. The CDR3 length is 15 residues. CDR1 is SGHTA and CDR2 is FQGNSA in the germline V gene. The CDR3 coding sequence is TGTGCCAGCAGCGGCCCTACCGACACCCCCTACGAGCAGTACTTC. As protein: CASSGPTDTPYEQYF.

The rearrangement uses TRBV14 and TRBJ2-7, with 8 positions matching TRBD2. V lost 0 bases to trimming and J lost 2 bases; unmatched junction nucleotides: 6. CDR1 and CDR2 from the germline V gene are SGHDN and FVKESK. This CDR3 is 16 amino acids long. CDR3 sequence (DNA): TGTGCCAGCAGCCAAGATATCGGCGGGGGGACCTACGAGCAGTACTTC. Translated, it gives CASSQDIGGGTYEQYF.

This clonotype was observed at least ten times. CDR3 in amino acids: CASTFIGYEQYF. The DNA of the CDR3 is TGTGCCAGCACCTTTATAGGGTACGAGCAGTACTTC. This rearrangement joins TRBV6-1 to TRBJ2-7; unclear D gene. Trimming pared 7 bases from V and 4 bases from J, leaving 11 bases between. This CDR3 comprises 12 residues. CDR1 is MNHNS, CDR2 SASEGT, per germline.

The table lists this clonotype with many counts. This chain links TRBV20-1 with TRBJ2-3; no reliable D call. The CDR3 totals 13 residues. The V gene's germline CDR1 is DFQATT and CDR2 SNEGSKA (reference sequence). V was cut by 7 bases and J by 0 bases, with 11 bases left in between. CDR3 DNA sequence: TGCAGTGATAAACCTGCTAGCACAGATACGCAGTATTTT. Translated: CSDKPASTDTQYF.

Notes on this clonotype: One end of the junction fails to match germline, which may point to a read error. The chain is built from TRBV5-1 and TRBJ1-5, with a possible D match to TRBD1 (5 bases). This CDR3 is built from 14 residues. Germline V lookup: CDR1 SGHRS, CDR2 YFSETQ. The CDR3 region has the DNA TGCGCCAGCAGCCCTGGACAAGATAATCGGCCCCAGCATTTT. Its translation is CASSPGQDNRPQHF.

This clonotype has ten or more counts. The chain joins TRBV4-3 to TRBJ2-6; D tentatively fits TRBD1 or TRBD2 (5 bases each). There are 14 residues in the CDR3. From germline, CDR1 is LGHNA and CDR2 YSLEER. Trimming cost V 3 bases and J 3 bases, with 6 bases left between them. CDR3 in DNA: TGCGCCAGCAGCCAGGGGGTTGGGGCCAACGTCCTGACTTTC. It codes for CASSQGVGANVLTF.

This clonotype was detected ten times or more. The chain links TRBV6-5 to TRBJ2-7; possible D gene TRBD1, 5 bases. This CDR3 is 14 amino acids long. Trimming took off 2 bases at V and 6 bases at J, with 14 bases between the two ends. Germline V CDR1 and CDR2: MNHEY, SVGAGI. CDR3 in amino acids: CASSYVQGSTEQYF. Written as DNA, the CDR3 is TGTGCCAGCAGTTACGTCCAGGGAAGTACCGAGCAGTACTTC.

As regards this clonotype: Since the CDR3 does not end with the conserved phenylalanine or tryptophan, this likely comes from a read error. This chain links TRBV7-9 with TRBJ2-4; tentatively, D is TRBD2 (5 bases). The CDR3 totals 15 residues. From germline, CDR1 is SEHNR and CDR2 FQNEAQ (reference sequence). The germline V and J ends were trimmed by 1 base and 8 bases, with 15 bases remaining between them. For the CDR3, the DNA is TGTGCCAGCAGCTTAGTTCTGGAGGCGGCGGACATTCAGTACTAC. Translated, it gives CASSLVLEAADIQYY.

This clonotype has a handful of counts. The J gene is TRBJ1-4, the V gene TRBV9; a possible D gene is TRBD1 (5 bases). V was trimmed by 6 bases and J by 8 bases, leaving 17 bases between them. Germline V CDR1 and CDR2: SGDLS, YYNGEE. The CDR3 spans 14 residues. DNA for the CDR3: TGTGCCAGCACCAAGGGAGGGGAAGGAGAAAAACTGTTTTTT. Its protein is CASTKGGEGEKLFF.

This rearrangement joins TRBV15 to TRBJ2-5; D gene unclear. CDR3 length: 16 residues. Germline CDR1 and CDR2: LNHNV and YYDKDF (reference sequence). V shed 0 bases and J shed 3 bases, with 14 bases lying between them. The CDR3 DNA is TGTGCCACCAGCAGAGATCAAGGAGCGTTAAAAGAGACCCAGTACTTC. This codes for CATSRDQGALKETQYF.

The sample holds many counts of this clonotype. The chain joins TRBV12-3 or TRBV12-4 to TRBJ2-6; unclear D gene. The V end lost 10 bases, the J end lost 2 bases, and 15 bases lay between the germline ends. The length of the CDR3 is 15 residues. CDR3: CATPRGGAGANVLTF. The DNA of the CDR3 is TGTGCCACCCCCCGAGGTGGCGCTGGGGCCAACGTCCTGACTTTC.

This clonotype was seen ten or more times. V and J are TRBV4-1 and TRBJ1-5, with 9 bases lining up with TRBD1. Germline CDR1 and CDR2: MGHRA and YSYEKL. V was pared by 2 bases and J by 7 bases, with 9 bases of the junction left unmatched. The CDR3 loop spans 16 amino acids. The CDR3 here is CASSQMGQGLGQPQHF. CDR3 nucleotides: TGCGCCAGCAGCCAAATGGGACAGGGCTTGGGGCAGCCCCAGCATTTT.

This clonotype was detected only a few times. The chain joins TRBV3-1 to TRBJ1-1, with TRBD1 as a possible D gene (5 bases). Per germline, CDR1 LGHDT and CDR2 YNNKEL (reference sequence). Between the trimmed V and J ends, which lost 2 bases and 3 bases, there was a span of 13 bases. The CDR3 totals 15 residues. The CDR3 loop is CASSQRVGQHTEAFF. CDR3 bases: TGTGCCAGCAGCCAACGGGTGGGGCAGCACACTGAAGCTTTCTTT. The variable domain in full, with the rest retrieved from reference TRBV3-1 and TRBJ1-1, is DTAVSQTPKYLVTQMGNDKSIKCEQNLGHDTMYWYKQDSKKFLKIMFSYNNKELIINETVPNRFSPKSPDKAHLNLHINSLELGDSAVYFCASSQRVGQHTEAFFGQGTRLTVV.